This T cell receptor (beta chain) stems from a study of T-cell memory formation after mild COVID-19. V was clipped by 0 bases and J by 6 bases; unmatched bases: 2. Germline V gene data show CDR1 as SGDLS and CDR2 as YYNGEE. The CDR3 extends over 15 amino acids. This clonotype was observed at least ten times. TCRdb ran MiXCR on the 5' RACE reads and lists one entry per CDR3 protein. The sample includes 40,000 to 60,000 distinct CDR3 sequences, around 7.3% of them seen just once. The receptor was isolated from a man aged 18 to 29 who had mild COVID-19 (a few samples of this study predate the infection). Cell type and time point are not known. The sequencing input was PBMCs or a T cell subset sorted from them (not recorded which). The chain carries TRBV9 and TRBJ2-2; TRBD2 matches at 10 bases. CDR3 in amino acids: CASSVDGLAAGELFF. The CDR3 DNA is TGTGCCAGCAGCGTAGATGGACTAGCGGCCGGGGAGCTGTTTTTT.